The present TCR beta chain was sequenced within a study of blood T cell dynamics during melanoma immunotherapy (dated by TCRdb to 2018 to 2020). As for the study more broadly: All patients had metastatic melanoma and were given first-line pembrolizumab or nivolumab plus ipilimumab as standard of care in the United Kingdom. To find early correlates of response, peripheral T cell receptor repertoires were profiled in metastatic melanoma patients before and after one cycle of checkpoint inhibitor therapy. The training cohort was made up of consecutive patients, while a further independent group of patients from the same centre was pooled to form an external validation set.

Cut back by 1 base and 8 bases, the V and J ends lie 11 bases apart. Inclusive of the bounding cysteine and phenylalanine, the CDR3 is 13 residues long. Just the 39-base CDR3 DNA is kept, in frame starting at base 1. The germline V gene encodes CDR1 SGHAT and CDR2 FQNNGV. A fixed 350 ng of DNA was loaded for every bulk PBMC sample. TCR beta CDR3 sequences were amplified from genomic DNA using the immunoSEQ TCRb Assay kit according to manufacturer instructions. The KAPA Library Quantification Kit for Illumina platforms was used to quantify the pooled libraries by qPCR. Sequencing of the pooled libraries was done on an Illumina NextSeq 500, with clustering at about 0.6-1.1 pM. As for how the authors treated the data: TCR data were analyzed using immunoSEQ ANALYZER and the R LymphoSeq package. A rearrangement efficiency score was calculated as productive divided by the sum of productive and non-productive CDR3 sequences. Clonality was measured with the Gini coefficient and diversity with the Renyi index at alpha=1, compared pairwise between timepoints within each patient. In LymphoSeq, clonal relatedness was computed with an edit distance of 3 and repertoire similarity was computed with the Bhattacharyya coefficient. Linear discriminant analysis on week-3 changes in clonality and diversity was built with the R MASS and caret packages to classify response. This is the immuneACCESS table as TCRdb keeps it, with only in-frame sequences that have V and J called. A part of the clones is gone; compared with another copy, unresolved V genes explain less than half, and the rest is unexplained. The D gene and trimming were derived from the DNA, and the V and J assignments and clone size from that table. In this sample the table shows under 15,000 clones, more than 70% of which occur a single time. The ten largest clones capture roughly 4.4% of the sample.

The research as a whole found: Whether the T cell clones driving repertoire changes were melanoma-specific or reflected general immune activation could not be determined in the study. Patients who later achieved disease control showed a bifurcated PBMC repertoire reorganization at W3, with increased clonality or increased diversity, unlike progressors. The relatively small sample size was acknowledged as something that could potentially limit how far the results can be generalized.

Per the publication, the time point label means: pre-treatment baseline. Blood samples were taken at two points: before treatment (T0) and at week 3 (W3), which came after the first cycle of checkpoint blockade. Except for a couple of patients with rapid clinical progression, response was assessed 12 weeks after the first infusion by RECIST 1.1; disease control meant complete response, partial response or stable disease. Patients were not eligible if they had prior systemic cancer treatment, concomitant immunosuppressant therapy or synchronous other active malignancies. To track both circulating cells and T cell turnover, TCR beta was sequenced from bulk PBMC as well as from plasma cell-free DNA. PBMC were isolated from blood with Lymphoprep and SepMate tubes, followed by red cell lysis. QIAamp DNA Blood Mini kits were used to extract DNA from both PBMC and sorted T cell subsets. This clone was seen a few times. Its specific antigen is unknown. No base qualities exist here, and no much larger clone lies one base off it.

Sequenced material: blood, taken from a patient treated with checkpoint blockade. The chain couples TRBV11-2 to TRBJ1-2; matching of 6 bases hints at TRBD1 as the D gene. The clonotype comes from a human donor with melanoma. The encoded CDR3 is CASSLGTERGYTF. The DNA sequence follows: TGTGCCAGCAGCTTAGGGACAGAGCGGGGCTACACCTTC.